Listed below are T cell receptor beta chains from one sample, sequenced in a study of cytomegalovirus exposure and HLA in healthy donors. The table came from immunoSEQ multiplex PCR; TCRdb's copy has only in-frame clones and leaves some out. The table includes some 120,000 clones, 60% to 85% detected once. The specimen was PBMCs. The receptors were sampled from a man in his forties or fifties in good health and CMV-seronegative. Both conserved end residues are part of each CDR3. A D gene is named only where the DNA matches it firmly. Clone size is not always given. Where it is, it says once, few, many or a class for expanded clones.

-,-,TRBJ1-3,TRBV5-4,TGTGCCAGCAGCTTACAACTAGGGGGTTTTGCGAACACCATATATTTT,CASSLQLGGFANTIYF
-,-,TRBJ1-1,TRBV29-1,TGCAAAGTTCAAGGCGGTTGGAACACTGAAGCTTTCTTT,CKVQGGWNTEAFF
-,-,TRBJ1-1,TRBV9,TGTGCCAGCAGAGTTGGGGCAGATATGAACACTGAAGCTTTCTTT,CASRVGADMNTEAFF
-,-,TRBJ2-1,TRBV11-2,TGTGCCAGCAGCTTACAGGGAAACAATGAGCAGTTCTTC,CASSLQGNNEQFF
-,-,TRBJ2-1,TRBV5-1,TGCGCCAGCAGCTTGGATGGCGGAGAGGCGGGACAGCAGTTCTTC,CASSLDGGEAGQQFF
few,-,TRBJ2-2,TRBV25-1,TGTGCCAGCAGTGGAACTGAGAGGGTCACCGGGGAGCTGTTTTTT,CASSGTERVTGELFF
-,-,TRBJ1-5,TRBV7-9,TGTTCCAGCAGCGCCGGACAGTTTCAGCCCCAGCATTTT,CSSSAGQFQPQHF
few,TRBD2,TRBJ2-3,TRBV6-5,TGTGCCAGCAGTTACTGGAGCGGGGGGACCACAGATACGCAGTATTTT,CASSYWSGGTTDTQYF
-,-,TRBJ2-7,TRBV19,TGTGCCAGTAGAGGTCAGGGGGGCTACGAGCAGTACTTC,CASRGQGGYEQYF
-,-,TRBJ2-5,TRBV7-3,TGTGCCAGCAGCAAAGCGGGCCAAGAGACCCAGTACTTC,CASSKAGQETQYF
-,TRBD1,TRBJ2-2,TRBV5-1,TGCGCCAGCAGCTTGGATCACAGGGGGCTTTCCGGGGAGCTGTTTTTT,CASSLDHRGLSGELFF
-,-,TRBJ1-2,TRBV19,TGTGCCAGTAGTGCCCAGGCCCCTTATGGCTACACCTTC,CASSAQAPYGYTF
-,-,TRBJ2-1,TRBV9,TGTGCCAGCAGCGTAGAGGGGGCGGGACAAGAGTTCTACAATGAGCAGTTCTTC,CASSVEGAGQEFYNEQFF
-,-,TRBJ1-6,TRBV5-1,TGCGCCAGCAGCTTGGTTTTGGGACAATGGGATTCACCCCTCCACTTT,CASSLVLGQWDSPLHF
-,-,TRBJ2-1,TRBV7-6,TGTGCCAGCAGCTTAGATGGGACTCAGATCTACAATGAGCAGTTCTTC,CASSLDGTQIYNEQFF
once,-,TRBJ2-2,TRBV9,TGTGCCAGCAGCGTACAGGGTGGGGTCACCGGGGAGCTGTTTTTT,CASSVQGGVTGELFF
-,TRBD1,TRBJ2-5,TRBV11-1,TGTGCCAGCAGCCTGGGACAGGGCCGAGGAGAGACCCAGTACTTC,CASSLGQGRGETQYF
-,TRBD2,TRBJ2-3,TRBV5-8,TGTGCCAGCAGCTTAGGACTAGGGGAGACAGATACGCAGTATTTT,CASSLGLGETDTQYF
-,-,TRBJ2-7,TRBV7-2,TGTGCCAGCAGCTTAAGCCAGGGAATAGGCGAGCAGTACTTC,CASSLSQGIGEQYF
-,TRBD2,TRBJ2-3,TRBV11-1,TGTGCCAGCAGCTTACGGGGACTAGGGGTAAGAGATACGCAGTATTTT,CASSLRGLGVRDTQYF
-,-,TRBJ2-3,TRBV4-1,TGCGCCAGCAGCCCTCCTAGGGGTAACACAGATACGCAGTATTTT,CASSPPRGNTDTQYF
-,TRBD1,TRBJ2-6,TRBV5-1,TGCGCCAGCAGCCACGACGAATCAACAGGGGGCAGGTCTGGGGCCAACGTCCTGACTTTC,CASSHDESTGGRSGANVLTF
few,-,TRBJ1-5,TRBV2,TGTGCCAGCAGTGAAGACAGAATCAATCAGCCCCAGCATTTT,CASSEDRINQPQHF
-,-,TRBJ1-4,TRBV5-1,TGCGCCAGCAGCTTGGAATCCGGGTCGGATGAAAAACTGTTTTTT,CASSLESGSDEKLFF
-,-,TRBJ2-7,TRBV6-5,TGTGCCAGCAGTTACTCCCTACGGGACTCCTACGAGCAGTACTTC,CASSYSLRDSYEQYF
few,TRBD1,TRBJ2-5,TRBV5-3,TGTGCCAGAAGGCCACGGCTGACAGGGTCATCTTGTGGGGCCCAGTACTTC,CARRPRLTGSSCGAQYF
-,TRBD2,TRBJ2-1,TRBV2,TGTGCCAGCAGGGGGGGAGGGCAGAGTGAGCAGTTCTTC,CASRGGGQSEQFF
-,TRBD1,TRBJ1-2,TRBV11-3,TGTGCCAGCAGCCCGTACTCTTACAGGGGGCGGTTTAGGAACTATGGCTACACCTTC,CASSPYSYRGRFRNYGYTF
-,TRBD1,TRBJ1-1,TRBV6-1,TGTGCCAGCAGTTCGGGACAGACGATGATCACTGAAGCTTTCTTT,CASSSGQTMITEAFF
-,-,TRBJ1-1,TRBV6-1,TGTGCCAGCAGTGAAAGTAGAGGGACTGAAGCTTTCTTT,CASSESRGTEAFF
-,TRBD2,TRBJ2-5,TRBV5-4,TGTGCCAGCAGCCCTCGACTAGCGGGGGGGCCCTACGGCGAGACCCAGTACTTC,CASSPRLAGGPYGETQYF
-,-,TRBJ1-2,TRBV2,TGTGCCAGCAATTTAGACAGAACCTATGGCTACACCTTC,CASNLDRTYGYTF
-,-,TRBJ1-6,TRBV5-4,TGTGCCAGCAGCGCGGAGGGGAATAATTCACCCCTCCACTTT,CASSAEGNNSPLHF
-,TRBD1,TRBJ2-6,TRBV7-9,TGTTCCAGCAGTGGGACAGGAGGTAACGTCCTGACTTTC,CSSSGTGGNVLTF
-,TRBD2,TRBJ2-5,TRBV19,TGTGCCAGTAGCTACGGGGGACTAGCGTACGAAGAGACCCAGTACTTC,CASSYGGLAYEETQYF
-,TRBD1,TRBJ1-4,TRBV7-9,TGTGCCAGCAGCTTGACAGGGGTAGGGGAAAAACTGTTTTTT,CASSLTGVGEKLFF
-,TRBD1,TRBJ1-1,TRBV7-6,TGTGCCAGCAGCTTAGGTACAGGGGGCCTGCCTGAAGCTTTCTTT,CASSLGTGGLPEAFF
-,-,TRBJ2-3,TRBV6-4,TGTGCCAGCGGGACTGGCAGCACAGATACGCAGTATTTT,CASGTGSTDTQYF
-,-,TRBJ2-2,TRBV11-2,TGTGCCAGCAGCCTCACCGGGGAGCTGTTTTTT,CASSLTGELFF
-,-,TRBJ1-1,TRBV2,TGTGCCAGCAGCTATACAGGATTCACTGAAGCTTTCTTT,CASSYTGFTEAFF
-,TRBD1,TRBJ1-5,TRBV7-9,TGTTCCAGCAGCCGACAGGGGAACCAGCCCCAGCATTTT,CSSSRQGNQPQHF
-,-,TRBJ2-3,TRBV7-3,TGTGCCAGCAGCTCCAGGGTTAGCACAGATACGCAGTATTTT,CASSSRVSTDTQYF
-,TRBD2,TRBJ2-2,TRBV5-4,TGTGCCAGCAGCATAGAGACTAGCGGGGGGGCGGGCACCGGGGAGCTGTTTTTT,CASSIETSGGAGTGELFF
once,-,TRBJ1-1,TRBV29-1,TGCAGCGCTGGGGGGGTGATCACTGAAGCTTTCTTT,CSAGGVITEAFF
few,-,TRBJ1-4,TRBV6-6,TGTGCCAGCAGTGGAGGGTATGAAAAACTGTTTTTT,CASSGGYEKLFF
-,TRBD1,TRBJ2-5,TRBV18,TGTGCCAGCTCAGACCGGGACAGGGCTCCCCAGTACTTC,CASSDRDRAPQYF
few,-,TRBJ1-2,TRBV5-4,TGTGCCAGCAGCTTTGTCAGAAGCGCCTATGGCTACACCTTC,CASSFVRSAYGYTF
-,TRBD1,TRBJ2-2,TRBV19,TGTGCCAGTAGTTCGCAGGGGGATGAGGTTTTCGCCGGGGAGCTGTTTTTT,CASSSQGDEVFAGELFF
few,-,TRBJ1-5,TRBV10-3,TGTGCCATCAGTGAGTCTGTTGGGGGGGTTGGAAGTCAGCCCCAGCATTTT,CAISESVGGVGSQPQHF
-,-,TRBJ1-2,TRBV6-1,TGTGCCAGCAGTGAAGCCCGGTTCGTCGACTATGGCTACACCTTC,CASSEARFVDYGYTF
-,TRBD2,TRBJ2-1,TRBV4-3,TGCGCCAGCAGCGACGGACTAGCGGGGGGCTCCTACAATGAGCAGTTCTTC,CASSDGLAGGSYNEQFF
few,-,TRBJ1-1,TRBV10-3,TGTGCCATCAGCGCCGGGGGGTTCACTGAAGCTTTCTTT,CAISAGGFTEAFF
-,-,TRBJ1-2,TRBV29-1,TGCAGCGTTGAAAGCGGGACGGAGCTCTATGGCTACACCTTC,CSVESGTELYGYTF
-,-,TRBJ2-3,TRBV18,TGTGCCAGCTCACCTCTCCCAGACACAGATACGCAGTATTTT,CASSPLPDTDTQYF